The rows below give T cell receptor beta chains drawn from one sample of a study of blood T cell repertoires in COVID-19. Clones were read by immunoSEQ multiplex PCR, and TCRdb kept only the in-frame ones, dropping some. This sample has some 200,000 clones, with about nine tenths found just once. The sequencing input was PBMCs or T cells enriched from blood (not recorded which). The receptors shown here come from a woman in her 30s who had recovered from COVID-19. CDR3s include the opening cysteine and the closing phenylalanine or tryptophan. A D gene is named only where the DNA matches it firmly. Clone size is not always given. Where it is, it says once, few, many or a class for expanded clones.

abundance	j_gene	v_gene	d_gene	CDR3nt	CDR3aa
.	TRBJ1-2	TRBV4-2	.	TGTGCCAGCAGCCAAGATGAGACAGGCCTATATGGCTACACCTTC	CASSQDETGLYGYTF
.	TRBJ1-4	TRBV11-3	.	TGTGCCAGCAGCTTAGTGCAGGATGAAAAACTGTTTTTT	CASSLVQDEKLFF
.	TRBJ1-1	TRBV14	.	TGTGCCAGCAGCGTACAGGGCCACACTGAAGCTTTCTTT	CASSVQGHTEAFF
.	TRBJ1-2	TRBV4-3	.	TGCGCCAGCAGCCACACGGGAGCGGTCTATGGCTACACCTTC	CASSHTGAVYGYTF
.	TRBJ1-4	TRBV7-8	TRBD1	TGTGCCAGCAGCTTTCAAACCGGGACAGGGGGTGAAAAACTGTTTTTT	CASSFQTGTGGEKLFF
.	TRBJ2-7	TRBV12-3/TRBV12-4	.	TGTGCCAGCAGTTTTGGACTTTGGCGCGAGCAGTACTTC	CASSFGLWREQYF
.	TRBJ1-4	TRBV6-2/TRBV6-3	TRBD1	TGTGCCAGCAGCCCAAGTCCGGGACAGGGGAAAAAACTGTTTTTT	CASSPSPGQGKKLFF
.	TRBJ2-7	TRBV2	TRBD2	TGTGCCAGCAGGGGAGGGACGGGAAGCTCCTACGAGCAGTACTTC	CASRGGTGSSYEQYF
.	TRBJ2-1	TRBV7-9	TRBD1	TGTGCCAGCAGCTTAGCCAGACAGGGCAGATACAATGAGCAGTTCTTC	CASSLARQGRYNEQFF
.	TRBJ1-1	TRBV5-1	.	TGCGCCAGCAGCGGGGGCGTGAGGACTGAAGCTTTCTTT	CASSGGVRTEAFF
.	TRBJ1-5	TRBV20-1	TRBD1	TGCAGTGCTAGTAAACAGGGGGCTTTTCAGCCCCAGCATTTT	CSASKQGAFQPQHF
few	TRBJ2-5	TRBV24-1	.	TGTGCCACCAGTGACCGGGAGTTCCAGTACTTC	CATSDREFQYF
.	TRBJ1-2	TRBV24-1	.	TGTGCCACCAGTGATTCTACTAACTATGGCTACACCTTC	CATSDSTNYGYTF
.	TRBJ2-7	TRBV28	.	TGTGCCAGCAGTTCCCCGGGGTTGGCGGGACACGAGCAGTACTTC	CASSSPGLAGHEQYF
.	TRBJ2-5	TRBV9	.	TGTGCCAGCAGCGTAGCTGGGGGCCCAGAGACCCAGTACTTC	CASSVAGGPETQYF
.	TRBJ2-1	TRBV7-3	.	TGTGCCAGCAGCTCAGTACTAGCTTCTGAGCAGTTCTTC	CASSSVLASEQFF
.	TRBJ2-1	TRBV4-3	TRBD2	TGCGCCAGCAGCTCACACACCGGGGCGGGAGAGTCCTACAATGAGCAGTTCTTC	CASSSHTGAGESYNEQFF
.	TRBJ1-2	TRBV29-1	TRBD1	TGCAGCGGTGTAGGGACAGGGGATGGCTACACCTTC	CSGVGTGDGYTF
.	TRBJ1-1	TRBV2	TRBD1	TGTGCCAGCAGCGGGACAGGGGTGACCACTGAAGCTTTCTTT	CASSGTGVTTEAFF
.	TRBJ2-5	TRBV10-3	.	TGTGCCATCAGTGAGGTGGGGGCAGGAGAGACCCAGTACTTC	CAISEVGAGETQYF
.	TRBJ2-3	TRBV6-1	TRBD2	TGTGCCAGCAGTGAACCCGCGGGAGCGGGCGCAGATACGCAGTATTTT	CASSEPAGAGADTQYF
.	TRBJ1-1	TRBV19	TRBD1	TGTGCCAGTAGCGAAGGCAGGGGGCTGACTGAAGCTTTCTTT	CASSEGRGLTEAFF
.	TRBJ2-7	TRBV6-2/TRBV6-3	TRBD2	TGTGCCAGCAGCCCCCGCCCCGGGACTAGCGGATCCTACGAGCAGTACTTC	CASSPRPGTSGSYEQYF
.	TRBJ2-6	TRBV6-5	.	TGTGCCAGCAGTTACTCGAGGTCTGGGGCCAACGTCCTGACTTTC	CASSYSRSGANVLTF
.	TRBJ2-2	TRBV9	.	TGTGCCAGCAGCCCCAGGGGAGAGACCGGGGAGCTGTTTTTT	CASSPRGETGELFF
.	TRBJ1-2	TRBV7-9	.	TGTGCCAGCAGTAGACAGGCTCCCTATGGCTACACCTTC	CASSRQAPYGYTF
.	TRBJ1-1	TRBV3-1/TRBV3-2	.	TGTGCCAGCAGCCAAGATTACTCAGGGTCGAACACTGAAGCTTTCTTT	CASSQDYSGSNTEAFF
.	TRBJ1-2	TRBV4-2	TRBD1	TGTGCCAGCAGCCAAGGACAGGGACACTATGGCTACACCTTC	CASSQGQGHYGYTF
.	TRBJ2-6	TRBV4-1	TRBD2	TGCGCCAGTGAACCCAGCGGGGGGGCTTCTGGGGCCAACGTCCTGACTTTC	CASEPSGGASGANVLTF
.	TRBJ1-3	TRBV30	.	TGTGCCTGGAGTGCCCATGGGGCGTGGGGAAACACCATATATTTT	CAWSAHGAWGNTIYF
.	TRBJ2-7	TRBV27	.	TGTGCCAGCAGGAATGAGCCCAGGGGCTACGAGCAGTACTTC	CASRNEPRGYEQYF